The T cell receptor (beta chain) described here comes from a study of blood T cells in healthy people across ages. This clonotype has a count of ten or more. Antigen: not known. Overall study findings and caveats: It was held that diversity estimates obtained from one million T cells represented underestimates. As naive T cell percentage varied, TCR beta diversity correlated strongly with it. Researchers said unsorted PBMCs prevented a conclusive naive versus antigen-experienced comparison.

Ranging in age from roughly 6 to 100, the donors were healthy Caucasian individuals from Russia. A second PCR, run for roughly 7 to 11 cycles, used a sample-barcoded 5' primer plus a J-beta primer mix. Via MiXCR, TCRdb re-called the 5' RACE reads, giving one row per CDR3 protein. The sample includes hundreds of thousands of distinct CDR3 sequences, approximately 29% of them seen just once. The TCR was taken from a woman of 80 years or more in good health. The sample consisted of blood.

The CDR3 DNA follows: TGTGCCAGCAGCTCGGACTTGTGGAGCTCCTACAATGAGCAGTTCTTC. This translates into CASSSDLWSSYNEQFF. The chain combines TRBV7-2 with TRBJ2-1; D perhaps matches TRBD2 (5 bases). Germline assignment: CDR1 SGHTA and CDR2 FQGNSA. Trimming cost V 4 bases and J 0 bases, with 13 bases left between them. There are 16 residues in the CDR3. The variable domain in full, completed from reference TRBV7-2 and TRBJ2-1, reads GAGVSQSPSNKVTEKGKDVELRCDPISGHTALYWYRQSLGQGLEFLIYFQGNSAPDKSGLPSDRFSAERTGGSVSTLTIQRTQQEDSAVYLCASSSDLWSSYNEQFFGPGTRLTVL.